The T cell receptor beta chain described here comes from a study of early T cells in non-severe SARS-CoV-2 infection. The CDR3 is 13 amino acids. Trimming took off 2 bases at V and 7 bases at J, with 11 bases between the two ends. This clonotype came up many times. MiXCR, run by TCRdb on the 5' RACE reads, gives a single entry per CDR3 protein. Of some 41,000 distinct CDR3 sequences listed, 4.5% to 7% are singletons. The sequence was obtained from an adult who was a healthcare worker with PCR-confirmed SARS-CoV-2 infection or an uninfected control (not recorded which). The genes are TRBV12-3 or TRBV12-4 and TRBJ1-1; unclear D gene. Sequencing was done on a sample of whole blood. This CDR3 is CASSLSVVNEAFF. In DNA, the CDR3 is TGTGCCAGCAGTTTATCCGTGGTTAATGAAGCTTTCTTT.